These 10 T cell receptor beta chains share one sample of origin, sequenced in a study of shared clonotypes between healthy human individuals. Sequenced by immunoSEQ multiplex PCR; TCRdb stores in-frame clones only, minus some. The sample holds about 470,000 clones, roughly 77% seen once. The sample was PBMCs. The origin of the receptors is a woman aged 35 to 49 in good health. Some clones in this sample may be carry-over from other donors' samples.

A few counts support this clone. V and J are TRBV2 and TRBJ2-1; no firm D call. The CDR3 contains 14 residues. The germline V gene has CDR1 SNHLY and CDR2 FYNNEI. Trimming removed 4 bases at V and 7 bases at J, with 14 bases between. The DNA of the CDR3 is TGTGCCAGCAGTGTAGGCGGTTGGACGAATGAGCAGTTCTTC. Translated, it gives CASSVGGWTNEQFF. The full variable domain, completed using reference TRBV2 and TRBJ2-1, is EPEVTQTPSHQVTQMGQEVILRCVPISNHLYFYWYRQILGQKVEFLVSFYNNEISEKSEIFDDQFSVERPDGSNFTLKIRSTKLEDSAMYFCASSVGGWTNEQFFGPGTRLTVL.

This rearrangement joins TRBV9 to TRBJ2-2; perhaps TRBD1 as D (6 bases). The germline gives CDR1 SGDLS, CDR2 YYNGEE. Trimming removed 0 bases from V and 5 bases from J, with 8 bases in between. The CDR3 has 14 residues. CDR3 bases: TGTGCCAGCAGCGTAGCTAGGGGGACCGGGGAGCTGTTTTTT. It encodes CASSVARGTGELFF.

The chain links TRBV7-9 to TRBJ2-1; 11 nucleotides agree with TRBD2. Germline CDR1 is SEHNR and CDR2 is FQNEAQ (reference sequence). The ends lost 0 bases at V and 6 bases at J; junction bases unmatched: 1. The CDR3 runs to 15 residues. The CDR3 sequence is CASSLASGRGNEQFF. As DNA, the CDR3 is TGTGCCAGCAGCTTAGCTAGCGGGAGGGGCAATGAGCAGTTCTTC. Supplemented by reference TRBV7-9 and TRBJ2-1, the full variable domain reads DTGVSQNPRHKITKRGQNVTFRCDPISEHNRLYWYRQTLGQGPEFLTYFQNEAQLEKSRLLSDRFSAERPKGSFSTLEIQRTEQGDSAMYLCASSLASGRGNEQFFGPGTRLTVL.

V and J are TRBV7-2 and TRBJ2-7; 10 positions agree with TRBD2. V shed 2 bases, J shed 5 bases, and the junction held 6 bases outside the gene matches. CDR1 is SGHTA and CDR2 is FQGNSA in the germline V gene. This CDR3 is 15 amino acids long. CDR3 in DNA: TGTGCCAGCAGCTTAAGTGGACTAGCGGATAACGAGCAGTACTTC. Translation gives CASSLSGLADNEQYF.

The chain recombines TRBV7-2 with TRBJ2-2, with D perhaps matching TRBD1 (5 bases). This CDR3 has 15 residues. CDR1 is SGHTA and CDR2 is FQGNSA in the germline V gene. Trimming left V 6 bases short and J 7 bases short, with 18 bases between. The CDR3 DNA follows: TGTGCCAGCAGGGGATCGACAGCTAGTGTCGGGGAGCTGTTTTTT. Its protein is CASRGSTASVGELFF.

In regard to this clone: Since a much larger clone is just one base distant, this may be a read error. The chain uses TRBV6-4 and TRBJ2-1; no reliable D call. The ends were cut back, 3 bases at V and 2 bases at J, with 5 bases in the middle. The germline CDR1 and CDR2 sequences are MRHNA and SNTAGT. There are 13 residues in the CDR3. The CDR3 sequence: CASSEDAYNEQFF. The CDR3 region has the DNA TGTGCCAGCAGTGAGGACGCCTACAATGAGCAGTTCTTC.

The chain carries TRBV18 and TRBJ2-7; TRBD1 matches at 10 bases. Germline V CDR1 and CDR2: KGHSH, LQKENI. CDR3 length: 13 residues. V was pared by 5 bases and J by 4 bases, with 2 bases of the junction left unmatched. Written as DNA, the CDR3 is TGTGCCAGCTCAATGGGACAGGGGTACGAGCAGTACTTC. Translating it yields CASSMGQGYEQYF.

The sample holds one count of this clone. The genes are TRBV2 and TRBJ2-1, with TRBD2 as a possible D gene (6 bases). The CDR3 is 16 residues long. Per the germline V gene, CDR1 is SNHLY and CDR2 is FYNNEI. V dropped 3 bases and J dropped 0 bases, with 12 bases sitting between them. CDR3 amino acids: CASSEGLAPSYNEQFF. CDR3 nucleotides: TGTGCCAGCAGTGAGGGGCTAGCGCCCTCCTACAATGAGCAGTTCTTC.

This chain links TRBV19 with TRBJ2-7, with 12 bases that match TRBD1. J lost 5 bases, V lost 6 bases, and 5 bases had no gene match. The CDR3 is made up of 14 amino acids. Germline V gives CDR1 LNHDA, CDR2 SQIVND (reference sequence). CDR3 amino acids: CASSGTGGLNEQYF. The CDR3 nucleotides read TGTGCCAGTAGCGGGACAGGGGGCTTAAACGAGCAGTACTTC.

The rearrangement joins TRBV18 to TRBJ2-2, with D unclear. The CDR3 runs 17 residues. The germline CDR1 and CDR2 sequences are KGHSH and LQKENI. The V and J ends lost 2 bases and 1 base respectively, with 14 bases between them. Here the CDR3 reads CASSPESNLQNTGELFF. CDR3 bases: TGTGCCAGCTCACCAGAAAGCAATCTCCAGAACACCGGGGAGCTGTTTTTT.